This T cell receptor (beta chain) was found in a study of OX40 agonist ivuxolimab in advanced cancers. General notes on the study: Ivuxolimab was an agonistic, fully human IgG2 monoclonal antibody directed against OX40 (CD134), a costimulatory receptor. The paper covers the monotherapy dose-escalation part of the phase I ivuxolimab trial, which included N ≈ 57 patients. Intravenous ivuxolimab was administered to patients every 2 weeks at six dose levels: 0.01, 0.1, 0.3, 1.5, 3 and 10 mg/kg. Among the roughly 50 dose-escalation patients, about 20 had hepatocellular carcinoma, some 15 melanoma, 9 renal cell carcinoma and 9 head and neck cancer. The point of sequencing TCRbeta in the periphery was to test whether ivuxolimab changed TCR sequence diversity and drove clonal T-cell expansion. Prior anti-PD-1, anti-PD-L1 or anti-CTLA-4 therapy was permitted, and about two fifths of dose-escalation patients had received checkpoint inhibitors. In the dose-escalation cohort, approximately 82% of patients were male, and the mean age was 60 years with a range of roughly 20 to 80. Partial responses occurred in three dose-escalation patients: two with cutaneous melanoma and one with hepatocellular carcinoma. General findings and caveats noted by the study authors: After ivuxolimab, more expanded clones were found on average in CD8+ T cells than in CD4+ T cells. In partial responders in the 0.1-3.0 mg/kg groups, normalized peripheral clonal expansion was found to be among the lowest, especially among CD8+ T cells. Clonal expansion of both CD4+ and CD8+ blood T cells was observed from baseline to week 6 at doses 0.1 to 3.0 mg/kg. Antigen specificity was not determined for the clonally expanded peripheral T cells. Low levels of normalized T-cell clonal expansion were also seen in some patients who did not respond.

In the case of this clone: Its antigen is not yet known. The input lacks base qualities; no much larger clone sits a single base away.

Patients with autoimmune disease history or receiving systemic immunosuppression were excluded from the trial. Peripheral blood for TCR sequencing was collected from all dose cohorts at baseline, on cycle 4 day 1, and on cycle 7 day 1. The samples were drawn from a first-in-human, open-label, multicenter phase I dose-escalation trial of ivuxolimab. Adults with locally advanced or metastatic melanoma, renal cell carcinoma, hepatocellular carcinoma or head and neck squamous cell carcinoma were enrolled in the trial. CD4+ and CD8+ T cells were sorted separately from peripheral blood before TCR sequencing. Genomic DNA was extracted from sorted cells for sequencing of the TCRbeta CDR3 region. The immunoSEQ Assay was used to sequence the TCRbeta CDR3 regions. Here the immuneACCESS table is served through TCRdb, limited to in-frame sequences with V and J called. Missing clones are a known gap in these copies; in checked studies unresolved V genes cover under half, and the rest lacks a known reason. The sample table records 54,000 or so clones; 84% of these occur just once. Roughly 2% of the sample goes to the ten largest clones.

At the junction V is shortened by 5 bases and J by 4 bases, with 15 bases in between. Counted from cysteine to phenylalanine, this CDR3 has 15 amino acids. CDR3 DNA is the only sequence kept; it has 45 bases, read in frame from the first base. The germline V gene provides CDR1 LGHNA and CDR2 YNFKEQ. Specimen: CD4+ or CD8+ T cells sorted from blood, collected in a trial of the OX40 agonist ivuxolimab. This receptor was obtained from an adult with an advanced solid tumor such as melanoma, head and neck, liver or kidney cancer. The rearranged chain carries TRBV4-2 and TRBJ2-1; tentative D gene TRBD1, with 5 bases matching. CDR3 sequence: CASSVQRGNYNEQFF. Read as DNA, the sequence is TGTGCCAGCAGCGTCCAAAGGGGCAATTACAATGAGCAGTTCTTC.